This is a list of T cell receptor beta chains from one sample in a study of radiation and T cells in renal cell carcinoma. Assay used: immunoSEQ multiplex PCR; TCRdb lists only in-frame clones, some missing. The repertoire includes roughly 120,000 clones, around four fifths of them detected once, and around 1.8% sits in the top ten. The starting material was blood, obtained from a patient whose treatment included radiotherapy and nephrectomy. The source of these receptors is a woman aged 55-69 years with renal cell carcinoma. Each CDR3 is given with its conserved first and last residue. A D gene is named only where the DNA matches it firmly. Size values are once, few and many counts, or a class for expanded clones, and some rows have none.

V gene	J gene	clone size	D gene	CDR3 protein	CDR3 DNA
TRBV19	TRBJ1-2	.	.	CATKNAGEKDYTF	TGTGCCACTAAAAACGCAGGGGAGAAAGACTACACCTTC
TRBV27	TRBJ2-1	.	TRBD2	CASRPGTSGYNEQFF	TGTGCCAGCAGACCCGGGACTAGCGGTTACAATGAGCAGTTCTTC
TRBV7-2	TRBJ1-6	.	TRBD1	CASRGTGGWGNSPLHF	TGTGCCAGCAGGGGTACAGGGGGCTGGGGTAATTCACCCCTCCACTTT
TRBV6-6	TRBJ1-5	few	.	CASSPPGSGGQPQHF	TGTGCCAGCAGTCCCCCCGGGTCGGGAGGTCAGCCCCAGCATTTT
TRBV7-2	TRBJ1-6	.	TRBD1	CASSLGGTGGGSPLHF	TGTGCCAGCAGCTTAGGTGGGACAGGGGGCGGTTCACCCCTCCACTTT
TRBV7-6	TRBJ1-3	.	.	CASSLTPQGAGNTIYF	TGTGCCAGCAGCTTAACCCCGCAGGGCGCAGGAAACACCATATATTTT
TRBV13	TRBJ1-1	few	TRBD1	CASSATGQGNTEAFF	TGTGCCAGCAGCGCGACGGGACAGGGCAACACTGAAGCTTTCTTT
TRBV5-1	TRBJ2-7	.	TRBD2	CASSPGLAGGLGHEQYF	TGCGCCAGCAGCCCTGGACTAGCGGGAGGGTTGGGACACGAGCAGTACTTC
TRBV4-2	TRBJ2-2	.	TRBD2	CASSPPGLAGGAGELFF	TGTGCCAGCAGCCCTCCGGGACTAGCGGGAGGCGCCGGGGAGCTGTTTTTT
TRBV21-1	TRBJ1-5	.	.	CASRKRDRGPYSNQPQHF	TGTGCCAGCAGAAAAAGGGACAGGGGGCCCTATAGCAATCAGCCCCAGCATTTT
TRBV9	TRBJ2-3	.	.	CASGLLDTQYF	TGTGCCAGCGGCCTTTTAGATACGCAGTATTTT
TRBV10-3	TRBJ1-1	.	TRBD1	CAISEGTGGPNTEAFF	TGTGCCATCAGTGAGGGGACAGGGGGCCCGAACACTGAAGCTTTCTTT
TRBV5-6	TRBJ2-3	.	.	CASSLGADTQYF	TGTGCCAGCAGCTTAGGCGCAGATACGCAGTATTTT
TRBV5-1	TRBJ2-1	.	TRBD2	CASSPGLAGGLSSYNEQFF	TGCGCCAGCAGCCCAGGACTAGCGGGGGGTCTTAGCTCCTACAATGAGCAGTTCTTC
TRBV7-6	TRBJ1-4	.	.	CASSSGSREKLFF	TGTGCCAGCAGCTCCGGGTCCCGCGAAAAACTGTTTTTT
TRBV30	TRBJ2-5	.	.	CAWLQAETQYF	TGTGCCTGGTTACAGGCAGAGACCCAGTACTTC
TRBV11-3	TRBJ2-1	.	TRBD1	CASSLQGASYNEQFF	TGTGCCAGCAGCTTACAGGGGGCTTCCTACAATGAGCAGTTCTTC
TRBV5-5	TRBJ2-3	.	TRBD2	CASSSLLATATDTQYF	TGTGCCAGCAGCTCACTACTAGCGACTGCCACAGATACGCAGTATTTT
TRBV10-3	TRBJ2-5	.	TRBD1	CAISGQGPQETQYF	TGTGCCATCAGCGGACAGGGCCCCCAAGAGACCCAGTACTTC
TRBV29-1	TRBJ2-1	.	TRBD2	CSAAGGASYNEQFF	TGCAGCGCCGCGGGGGGCGCCTCCTACAATGAGCAGTTCTTC
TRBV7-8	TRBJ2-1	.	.	CASSPPLRQGNEQFF	TGTGCCAGCAGCCCCCCCTTACGGCAGGGCAATGAGCAGTTCTTC
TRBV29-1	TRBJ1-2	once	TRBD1	CSDRQGTNYGYTF	TGCAGCGATCGACAGGGCACCAACTATGGCTACACCTTC
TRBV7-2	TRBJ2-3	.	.	CASSLSSPSGRSPDTQYF	TGTGCCAGCAGCTTAAGTAGCCCCAGTGGGAGGAGTCCAGATACGCAGTATTTT
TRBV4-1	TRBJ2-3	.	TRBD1	CASSLGQAGADTQYF	TGCGCCAGCAGCCTAGGACAGGCCGGGGCAGATACGCAGTATTTT
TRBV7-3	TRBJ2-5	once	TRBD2	CASSLGRGYGGRAVGETQYF	TGTGCCAGCAGCTTAGGACGTGGGTATGGCGGGAGGGCCGTCGGGGAGACCCAGTACTTC
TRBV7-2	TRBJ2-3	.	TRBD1	CASSLQTGDTDTQYF	TGTGCCAGCAGCCTCCAGACAGGGGATACAGATACGCAGTATTTT
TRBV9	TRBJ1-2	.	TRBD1	CASSVAEIRQGAPTF	TGTGCCAGCAGCGTAGCTGAAATACGGCAGGGGGCTCCCACCTTC
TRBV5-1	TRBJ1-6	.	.	CASSPARANSPLHF	TGCGCCAGCAGCCCCGCCAGGGCCAATTCACCCCTCCACTTT
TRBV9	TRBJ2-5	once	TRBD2	CASSMLHGLAGETQYF	TGTGCCAGCAGCATGCTCCATGGACTAGCGGGAGAGACCCAGTACTTC
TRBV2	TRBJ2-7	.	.	CASSDGDTWRGNF	TGTGCCAGCAGTGATGGGGACACATGGCGGGGGAACTTC
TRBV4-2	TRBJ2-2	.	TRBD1	CASSQEGGINTGELFF	TGTGCCAGCAGCCAAGAAGGGGGCATCAACACCGGGGAGCTGTTTTTT
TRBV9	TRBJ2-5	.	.	CASSVAGRQETQYF	TGTGCCAGCAGCGTAGCGGGACGGCAAGAGACCCAGTACTTC
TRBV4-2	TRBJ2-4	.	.	CASSQDRRAKNIQYF	TGTGCCAGCAGCCAAGATCGCAGAGCCAAAAACATTCAGTACTTC
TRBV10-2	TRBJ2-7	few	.	CASRETAFYEQYF	TGCGCCAGCAGGGAGACAGCTTTCTACGAGCAGTACTTC
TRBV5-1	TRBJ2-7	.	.	CASSLALGYVEQYF	TGCGCCAGCAGCTTGGCATTGGGTTACGTCGAGCAGTACTTC
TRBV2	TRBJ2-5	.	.	CASREETQYF	TGTGCCAGCAGGGAGGAGACCCAGTACTTC
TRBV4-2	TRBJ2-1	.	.	CASSQDRSTEQFF	TGTGCCAGCAGCCAAGATAGGAGTACAGAGCAGTTCTTC
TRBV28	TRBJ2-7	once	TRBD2	CASSLTGFRQTSATYEQYF	TGTGCCAGCAGTTTAACGGGATTTAGACAGACTAGCGCTACCTACGAGCAGTACTTC
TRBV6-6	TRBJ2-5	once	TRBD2	CASSYGGTSGGETQYF	TGTGCCAGCAGCTACGGCGGGACTAGCGGGGGGGAGACCCAGTACTTC
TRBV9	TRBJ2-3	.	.	CASSVASSTDTQYF	TGTGCCAGCAGCGTAGCCTCGTCCACAGATACGCAGTATTTT
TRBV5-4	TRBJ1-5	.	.	CASSDSPGVGNQPQHF	TGTGCCAGCAGCGATTCCCCAGGGGTTGGCAATCAGCCCCAGCATTTT
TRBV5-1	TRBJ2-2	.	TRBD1	CASSVTGAHTGELFF	TGCGCCAGCAGCGTCACAGGGGCCCACACCGGGGAGCTGTTTTTT
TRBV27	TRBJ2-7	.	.	CASSFRFGSENEQYF	TGTGCCAGCAGTTTTAGGTTTGGCAGTGAAAACGAGCAGTACTTC
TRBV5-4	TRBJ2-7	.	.	CASSLDREQYF	TGTGCCAGCAGCTTGGACAGGGAGCAGTACTTC
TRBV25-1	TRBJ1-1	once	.	CASSYNRALGAFF	TGTGCCAGCAGTTACAACAGGGCCCTGGGGGCTTTCTTT
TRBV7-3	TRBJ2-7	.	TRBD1	CASSFRDRGTEQYF	TGTGCCAGCAGCTTCCGGGACAGGGGCACCGAGCAGTACTTC
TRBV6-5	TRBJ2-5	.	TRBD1	CASSYGGRGSETQYF	TGTGCCAGCAGTTACGGCGGCAGGGGGTCAGAGACCCAGTACTTC
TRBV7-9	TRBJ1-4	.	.	CASSLTGSNEKLFF	TGTGCCAGCAGCTTAACAGGGTCTAATGAAAAACTGTTTTTT
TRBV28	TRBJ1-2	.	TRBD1	CASSLGGTGRNYGYTF	TGTGCCAGCAGTTTAGGGGGGACAGGGCGGAACTATGGCTACACCTTC
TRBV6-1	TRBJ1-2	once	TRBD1	CASSADRVGYTF	TGTGCCAGCAGTGCGGACAGGGTGGGCTACACCTTC